This T cell receptor beta chain was sequenced for a study of T-cell memory formation after mild COVID-19. Study-level background: Each donor largely had its own TCR clusters.

TCRdb used MiXCR to reprocess the 5' RACE reads, holding one entry per CDR3 protein. The sample lists 450,000 to 650,000 distinct CDR3 sequences; about 20% were seen once. Trimming removed 3 bases from V and 3 bases from J; junction bases left unmatched: 9. The CDR3 is 16 residues long. Germline CDR1 and CDR2: LGHNA and YSLEER. Study-wide results and caveats: Confirmation of SARS-CoV-2 specificity was lacking for second-wave clones peaking day 37. The CD4+ clones that contracted clustered mainly within CM and EM, and the CD8+ clones concentrated in EMRA. Some responding clones appeared in pre-infection memory, suggesting cross-reactive memory joined.

Points on this clonotype: The antigen is undetermined.

The chain uses TRBV4-3 and TRBJ2-7; TRBD1 matches at 9 bases. This receptor was identified in an adult woman who had mild COVID-19 (a few samples of this study predate the infection). Cell type and time point are not known. Sequencing input: PBMCs or a T cell subset sorted from them (not recorded which). The CDR3 loop is CASSHDRTGAGYEQYF. CDR3 DNA sequence: TGCGCCAGCAGCCACGATAGGACAGGGGCTGGCTACGAGCAGTACTTC.